This is a list of T cell receptor beta chains from one sample in a study of blood T cell repertoires in COVID-19. Profiling relied on immunoSEQ multiplex PCR, and the TCRdb table lists in-frame clones only, not all of them. The table has around 230,000 clones, roughly 89% seen once; the top ten hold about 4%. The specimen sequenced was PBMCs or T cells enriched from blood (not recorded which). Receptor source: a woman between 40 and 50 years old with acute COVID-19. Both conserved end residues are part of each CDR3. D genes are given only for firm matches. Clone size is shown for a subset of rows, as once, few, many or a class of expanded clone.

TRBV27,once,TRBJ2-3,.,CASRRSTDTQYF,TGTGCCAGCAGGAGAAGCACAGATACGCAGTATTTT
TRBV25-1,.,TRBJ1-2,TRBD1,CASSGFRQGYGYTF,TGTGCCAGCAGTGGGTTCCGACAGGGGTATGGCTACACCTTC
TRBV14,few,TRBJ1-1,.,CASSQVSYTEAFF,TGTGCCAGCAGCCAAGTGTCCTACACTGAAGCTTTCTTT
TRBV24-1,.,TRBJ1-2,.,CATSDFWPRYTF,TGTGCCACCAGTGATTTCTGGCCGCGCTACACCTTC
TRBV9,.,TRBJ2-7,.,CASSVEGGDSYEQYF,TGTGCCAGCAGCGTAGAAGGGGGAGACAGTTACGAGCAGTACTTC
TRBV27,.,TRBJ2-7,TRBD1,CASSRQGIYEQYF,TGTGCCAGCAGTCGACAGGGGATCTACGAGCAGTACTTC
TRBV19,.,TRBJ1-1,TRBD1,CASRLTGTASTEAFF,TGTGCCAGTAGATTGACGGGGACAGCTTCCACTGAAGCTTTCTTT
TRBV12-3/TRBV12-4,few,TRBJ1-2,TRBD1,CASGGQGNYGYTF,TGTGCCAGCGGGGGACAGGGGAACTATGGCTACACCTTC
TRBV7-2,.,TRBJ2-7,.,CASSFPQAYEQYF,TGTGCCAGCAGTTTTCCACAGGCCTACGAGCAGTACTTC
TRBV5-5,.,TRBJ1-1,.,CASVEGRHTEAFF,TGTGCCAGCGTGGAGGGGCGGCACACTGAAGCTTTCTTT
TRBV5-6,.,TRBJ2-7,TRBD1,CASSLGQVNTREYF,TGTGCCAGCAGCTTAGGACAGGTTAATACTAGAGAGTACTTC
TRBV2,few,TRBJ1-2,.,CASREGLGFNYTF,TGTGCCAGCAGGGAGGGTTTAGGCTTCAACTACACCTTC
TRBV29-1,.,TRBJ2-1,.,CSVRPGNEQFF,TGCAGCGTTCGCCCGGGCAATGAGCAGTTCTTC
TRBV7-9,.,TRBJ2-6,TRBD1,CASSSTGAGANVLTF,TGTGCCAGCAGCTCTACAGGGGCTGGGGCCAACGTCCTGACTTTC
TRBV10-3,once,TRBJ2-1,TRBD2,CAISEPRVDRRGGLTIF,TGTGCCATCAGTGAGCCCCGTGTGGACCGTCGGGGGGGACTAACAATCTTC
TRBV30,.,TRBJ1-4,.,CAWSVRRGEKLFF,TGTGCCTGGAGTGTACGTAGGGGTGAAAAACTGTTTTTT
TRBV9,.,TRBJ2-3,.,CASSGRNSGGTDTQYF,TGTGCCAGCAGCGGGCGAAATAGCGGAGGCACAGATACGCAGTATTTT
TRBV9,.,TRBJ1-1,.,CASSALRGLNTEAFF,TGTGCCAGCAGCGCGCTCAGGGGTCTGAACACTGAAGCTTTCTTT
TRBV13,.,TRBJ2-5,TRBD1,CASSLRGTGGYQETQYF,TGTGCCAGCAGCTTAAGGGGGACAGGGGGGTACCAAGAGACCCAGTACTTC
TRBV2,.,TRBJ1-1,TRBD1,CAAQQGAPRAFF,TGTGCCGCGCAACAGGGGGCGCCGAGGGCTTTCTTT
TRBV5-1,once,TRBJ1-5,.,CASSLADPGSQPQHF,TGCGCCAGCAGCTTGGCCGATCCTGGGAGTCAGCCCCAGCATTTT
TRBV20-1,.,TRBJ1-1,.,CSPGLEAFF,TGCAGTCCAGGACTCGAAGCTTTCTTT
TRBV27,once,TRBJ1-4,.,CASSLGGAGEKLFF,TGTGCCAGCAGTTTAGGAGGAGCCGGGGAAAAACTGTTTTTT
TRBV7-9,.,TRBJ2-5,TRBD1,CASSGPRGQGAQETQYF,TGTGCCAGCAGCGGCCCCCGGGGACAGGGGGCCCAAGAGACCCAGTACTTC
TRBV7-9,.,TRBJ1-2,.,CASSLVLPSGKFNGYTF,TGTGCCAGCAGCTTAGTTCTCCCATCCGGGAAATTCAATGGCTACACCTTC
TRBV5-1,once,TRBJ1-1,.,CASSLKYRTMNTEAFF,TGCGCCAGCAGCTTGAAGTATCGGACAATGAACACTGAAGCTTTCTTT
TRBV5-1,.,TRBJ1-1,.,CASSRDTNTEAFF,TGCGCCAGCAGCCGGGACACTAACACTGAAGCTTTCTTT
TRBV19,.,TRBJ2-5,.,CASSWSPKETQYF,TGTGCCAGTAGCTGGTCGCCTAAAGAGACCCAGTACTTC
TRBV19,.,TRBJ2-1,.,CASSISGSYNEQFF,TGTGCCAGTAGTATAAGCGGGTCCTACAATGAGCAGTTCTTC
TRBV6-1,few,TRBJ1-1,TRBD1,CASSDLGGALTKAFF,TGTGCCAGCAGTGATCTAGGGGGCGCCTTGACGAAAGCTTTCTTT
TRBV27,.,TRBJ2-1,TRBD1,CASRLGTGGYNEQFF,TGTGCCAGCAGGCTCGGGACAGGGGGGTACAATGAGCAGTTCTTC
TRBV7-2,few,TRBJ2-5,.,CASKLGGPKETQYF,TGTGCCAGCAAACTGGGGGGGCCCAAAGAGACCCAGTACTTC
TRBV7-2,.,TRBJ1-1,.,CASSPTSAAFF,TGTGCCAGCAGCCCTACTTCTGCAGCTTTCTTT
TRBV3-1/TRBV3-2,.,TRBJ1-1,.,CASSAVSAVNTEAFF,TGTGCCAGCAGCGCGGTGAGTGCCGTGAACACTGAAGCTTTCTTT
TRBV5-6,.,TRBJ1-2,.,CASSPGVDYGYTF,TGTGCCAGCAGCCCCGGGGTTGACTATGGCTACACCTTC
TRBV11-2,.,TRBJ1-2,TRBD1,CASSLGQGGIYGYTF,TGTGCCAGCAGCTTAGGACAGGGAGGTATCTATGGCTACACCTTC
TRBV5-1,.,TRBJ1-2,TRBD1,CASSPGTGGEKGTYGYTF,TGCGCCAGCAGCCCAGGGACAGGGGGCGAAAAGGGCACCTATGGCTACACCTTC
TRBV29-1,.,TRBJ1-1,.,CSVERQGGNTEAFF,TGCAGCGTTGAGAGGCAGGGAGGAAACACTGAAGCTTTCTTT
TRBV10-3,.,TRBJ1-1,.,CAIRPTAQGDTEAFF,TGTGCCATCAGACCCACGGCACAGGGAGACACTGAAGCTTTCTTT
TRBV13,.,TRBJ2-3,TRBD1,CASSTRDRELTDTQYF,TGTGCCAGCAGCACTCGGGACAGGGAACTCACAGATACGCAGTATTTT
TRBV2,.,TRBJ1-5,TRBD1,CASTATGAGQPQHF,TGTGCCAGCACTGCGACAGGGGCCGGTCAGCCCCAGCATTTT
TRBV5-5,.,TRBJ2-7,.,CASSLAGTLYYYEQYF,TGTGCCAGCAGCTTAGCTGGGACACTCTACTACTACGAGCAGTACTTC
TRBV7-2,.,TRBJ1-6,.,CASTSGTRNSPLHF,TGTGCCAGCACTTCCGGGACAAGAAATTCACCCCTCCACTTT
TRBV6-5,.,TRBJ1-6,.,CASRDGSSYNSPLHF,TGTGCCAGCAGGGACGGGAGCTCCTATAATTCACCCCTCCACTTT
TRBV6-5,.,TRBJ1-1,TRBD1,CASRPGQGVNTEAFF,TGTGCCAGCAGACCGGGACAGGGGGTCAACACTGAAGCTTTCTTT
TRBV19,.,TRBJ1-1,.,CASSTRESRRGIMNTEAFF,TGTGCCAGTAGTACTCGCGAGTCCCGGCGAGGTATCATGAACACTGAAGCTTTCTTT
TRBV12-3/TRBV12-4,.,TRBJ1-2,.,CASSRGGNYGYTF,TGTGCCAGCAGTCGCGGCGGAAACTATGGCTACACCTTC
TRBV27,.,TRBJ2-5,TRBD1,CASSSDRAETQYF,TGTGCCAGCAGTTCGGACAGGGCAGAGACCCAGTACTTC
TRBV30,.,TRBJ1-4,TRBD1,CAWSVRGQGDEKLFF,TGTGCCTGGAGTGTACGCGGACAGGGGGATGAAAAACTGTTTTTT
TRBV4-1,.,TRBJ1-2,TRBD1,CASSQSGGYGYTF,TGCGCCAGCAGCCAGTCAGGGGGCTATGGCTACACCTTC
TRBV2,.,TRBJ2-1,TRBD2,CASSRGGGPNNEQFF,TGTGCCAGCAGTCGCGGGGGGGGCCCAAACAATGAGCAGTTCTTC
TRBV27,.,TRBJ1-1,.,CASSWRRQSDVRNTEAFF,TGTGCCAGCAGTTGGAGGAGGCAGAGCGACGTTAGGAACACTGAAGCTTTCTTT
TRBV7-3,.,TRBJ2-1,TRBD2,CASSPARASGYYNEQFF,TGTGCCAGCAGCCCCGCCCGGGCTAGCGGTTACTACAATGAGCAGTTCTTC
TRBV15,once,TRBJ2-1,TRBD1,CATSTNYVPGTGLYKEQFF,TGTGCCACCAGCACAAACTACGTACCCGGGACAGGGTTATACAAGGAGCAGTTCTTC
TRBV5-1,.,TRBJ2-2,.,CASRRQELSGELFF,TGCGCCAGCCGCCGACAGGAGCTGTCGGGGGAGCTGTTTTTT
TRBV7-3,.,TRBJ2-1,TRBD1,CASSLTSRDRGSYNEQFF,TGTGCCAGCAGCTTAACCTCCCGGGACAGGGGTTCCTACAATGAGCAGTTCTTC